This T cell receptor beta chain was sequenced for a study of shared clonotypes between healthy human individuals. General study points: What rarefaction showed was incomplete sorted-subset sequencing despite large depth.

From germline, CDR1 is SNHLY and CDR2 FYNNEI. This CDR3 has 15 amino acids. After removal of 6 bases from V and 3 bases from J, the junction contained 5 bases not matched to a gene. This clone was observed a single time. Its antigen is unknown. Sequencing used immunoSEQ multiplex PCR; TCRdb keeps in-frame clones, though not all of them. This repertoire shows about 2 million clones, roughly 94% found once; its top ten account for around 1.1%. It was CD45RO-negative cells, positively selected for CCR7, that made up naive CD8 cells, with terminally differentiated effector memory CD45RA+ cells excluded. Donation came from healthy HIV-negative adults that had no recent acute infections or vaccinations.

Sample: naive CD8+ T cells sorted from blood. The genes are TRBV2 and TRBJ2-3, with 11 bases that match TRBD2. This sequence was found in a man aged 18-30 years in good health. In DNA form, the CDR3 reads TGTGCCAGCAGAGTAGCGGGGGGGAAGACAGATACGCAGTATTTT. Translation: CASRVAGGKTDTQYF. The full variable domain, completed using reference TRBV2 and TRBJ2-3, is EPEVTQTPSHQVTQMGQEVILRCVPISNHLYFYWYRQILGQKVEFLVSFYNNEISEKSEIFDDQFSVERPDGSNFTLKIRSTKLEDSAMYFCASRVAGGKTDTQYFGPGTRLTVL.